This is a list of T cell receptor beta chains from one sample in a study of cytomegalovirus exposure and HLA in healthy donors. Clones were read by immunoSEQ multiplex PCR, and TCRdb kept only the in-frame ones, dropping some. The sample has roughly 200,000 clones; the top ten hold around 1.1%. Input material: PBMCs. The source is a girl aged 2-10 years in good health and CMV-seropositive. Each CDR3 is given with its conserved first and last residue. Each record gives: J gene, D gene, V gene, CDR3 DNA, CDR3 protein. D genes are given only for firm matches.

j_call: TRBJ1-5
d_call: NA
v_call: TRBV6-4
cdr3_nt: TGTGCCAGCCCCCAGAGGTCGACGGCTCAGCCCCAGCATTTT
cdr3_aa: CASPQRSTAQPQHF

j_call: TRBJ2-7
d_call: TRBD1
v_call: TRBV19
cdr3_nt: TGTGCCAGTAGTATACAGGGGGCGATCTCCTACGAGCAGTACTTC
cdr3_aa: CASSIQGAISYEQYF

j_call: TRBJ1-3
d_call: NA
v_call: TRBV19
cdr3_nt: TGTGCCAGTATGGAGGGAGTCCGCTCTGGAAACACCATATATTTT
cdr3_aa: CASMEGVRSGNTIYF

j_call: TRBJ1-1
d_call: NA
v_call: TRBV27
cdr3_nt: TGTGCCAGCAGTTTATCCCCAGGCTGGACTGGCACTGAAGCTTTCTTT
cdr3_aa: CASSLSPGWTGTEAFF

j_call: TRBJ1-2
d_call: TRBD1
v_call: TRBV7-9
cdr3_nt: TGTGCCAGCAGCTTTTCAGGGGACAGGGGAAGAAACTATGGCTACACCTTC
cdr3_aa: CASSFSGDRGRNYGYTF

j_call: TRBJ1-2
d_call: TRBD1
v_call: TRBV4-2
cdr3_nt: TGTGCCAGCAGCCAAATAAAGGGACAGGGCTCTGGCTACACCTTC
cdr3_aa: CASSQIKGQGSGYTF

j_call: TRBJ1-4
d_call: NA
v_call: TRBV5-1
cdr3_nt: TGCGCCAGCAGCAGCTCGGTAGGGGGTTGGGATGAAAAACTGTTTTTT
cdr3_aa: CASSSSVGGWDEKLFF

j_call: TRBJ2-6
d_call: TRBD1
v_call: TRBV28
cdr3_nt: TGTGCCAGCAGCCTGACAGGGTCTGGGGCCAACGTCCTGACTTTC
cdr3_aa: CASSLTGSGANVLTF

j_call: TRBJ1-5
d_call: NA
v_call: TRBV6-1
cdr3_nt: TGTGCCAGCATCGAGGGCGGGGATCAGCCCCAGCATTTT
cdr3_aa: CASIEGGDQPQHF

j_call: TRBJ2-3
d_call: NA
v_call: TRBV10-1
cdr3_nt: TGCGCCAGCAGTGAGTCCAGTCAGGGGACAGATACGCAGTATTTT
cdr3_aa: CASSESSQGTDTQYF

j_call: TRBJ2-5
d_call: NA
v_call: TRBV19
cdr3_nt: TGTGCCAGTAGTATTTCCAGACTAGAGACCCAGTACTTC
cdr3_aa: CASSISRLETQYF

j_call: TRBJ2-1
d_call: NA
v_call: TRBV11-2
cdr3_nt: TGTGCCAGCAGCCCTAGCCTCTTGGGTGGTGAGCAGTTCTTC
cdr3_aa: CASSPSLLGGEQFF

j_call: TRBJ2-7
d_call: NA
v_call: TRBV5-4
cdr3_nt: TGTGCCAGCAGCTTACGGACTTTACCTTCCTACGAGCAGTACTTC
cdr3_aa: CASSLRTLPSYEQYF

j_call: TRBJ2-5
d_call: TRBD2
v_call: TRBV5-8
cdr3_nt: TGTGCCAGCAGCCGCGAGGGGGCTAGCGGGAGTCAAGAGACCCAGTACTTC
cdr3_aa: CASSREGASGSQETQYF

j_call: TRBJ1-2
d_call: TRBD1
v_call: TRBV12-5
cdr3_nt: TGTGCTAGTGGTTTGATGACAGGGGAAAGCTATGGCTACACCTTC
cdr3_aa: CASGLMTGESYGYTF

j_call: TRBJ2-7
d_call: NA
v_call: TRBV18
cdr3_nt: TGTGCCAGCTCACCTTCGGCAGGGGTCTCCTACGAGCAGTACTTC
cdr3_aa: CASSPSAGVSYEQYF

j_call: TRBJ2-4
d_call: NA
v_call: TRBV2
cdr3_nt: TGTGCCAGCAGTGTATCGAGACTAGCCAAAAACATTCAGTACTTC
cdr3_aa: CASSVSRLAKNIQYF

j_call: TRBJ2-3
d_call: TRBD2
v_call: TRBV9
cdr3_nt: TGTGCCAGCAGCGTAGGACTAGCGGGAGGGTCCACAGATACGCAGTATTTT
cdr3_aa: CASSVGLAGGSTDTQYF

j_call: TRBJ2-1
d_call: TRBD2
v_call: TRBV18
cdr3_nt: TGTGCCAGCTCACCTACCTCCGGGACTAGCGGGAGAGTCTATGAGCAGTTCTTC
cdr3_aa: CASSPTSGTSGRVYEQFF

j_call: TRBJ2-7
d_call: TRBD2
v_call: TRBV30
cdr3_nt: TGTGCCTGGAGTCTACTAGCGGGAGGCTACGAGCAGTACTTC
cdr3_aa: CAWSLLAGGYEQYF

j_call: TRBJ1-1
d_call: NA
v_call: TRBV6-4
cdr3_nt: TGTGCCAGCAGTGTTCACCCTACGGACACTGAAGCTTTCTTT
cdr3_aa: CASSVHPTDTEAFF

j_call: TRBJ2-1
d_call: TRBD2
v_call: TRBV27
cdr3_nt: TGTGCCAGCAGTTTTCATTTAGCGGGAGGGCCTTTCAATGAGCAGTTCTTC
cdr3_aa: CASSFHLAGGPFNEQFF

j_call: TRBJ2-2
d_call: NA
v_call: TRBV6-1
cdr3_nt: TGTGCCAGCAATTTTATAACCGGGGAGCTGTTTTTT
cdr3_aa: CASNFITGELFF

j_call: TRBJ2-1
d_call: NA
v_call: TRBV27
cdr3_nt: TGTGCCAGCAGTTTATCGGAGTTCTCCTACAATGAGCAGTTCTTC
cdr3_aa: CASSLSEFSYNEQFF

j_call: TRBJ2-7
d_call: TRBD2
v_call: TRBV16
cdr3_nt: TGTGCCAGCAGCCCGATCGCTAGCGGACCATACGAGCAGTACTTC
cdr3_aa: CASSPIASGPYEQYF

j_call: TRBJ2-1
d_call: TRBD2
v_call: TRBV5-1
cdr3_nt: TGCGCCAGCAGCTTGGGACGGCTAGCGGGAGGGAATGAGCAGTTCTTC
cdr3_aa: CASSLGRLAGGNEQFF

j_call: TRBJ2-7
d_call: TRBD1
v_call: TRBV27
cdr3_nt: TGTGCCAGCAGTTTCAGGGGGCCTTGGGAGCAGTACTTC
cdr3_aa: CASSFRGPWEQYF

j_call: TRBJ2-2
d_call: NA
v_call: TRBV9
cdr3_nt: TGTGCCAGCAGCGTAGGGGCGCCCGGGGAGCTGTTTTTT
cdr3_aa: CASSVGAPGELFF

j_call: TRBJ2-3
d_call: NA
v_call: TRBV10-3
cdr3_nt: TGTGCCATCAGTGTTAGGGGTCCTAGCACAGATACGCAGTATTTT
cdr3_aa: CAISVRGPSTDTQYF

j_call: TRBJ2-5
d_call: NA
v_call: TRBV11-2
cdr3_nt: TGTGCCAGCAGCGGCGGGACCCACCAAGAGACCCAGTACTTC
cdr3_aa: CASSGGTHQETQYF

j_call: TRBJ1-4
d_call: NA
v_call: TRBV11-1
cdr3_nt: TGTGCCAGCAGCTTAAGACTAGACGGGCGTGAAAAACTGTTTTTT
cdr3_aa: CASSLRLDGREKLFF

j_call: TRBJ2-1
d_call: NA
v_call: TRBV6-5
cdr3_nt: TGTGCCAGCAGTTGGAAAGGGGTTTCTCACAATGAGCAGTTCTTC
cdr3_aa: CASSWKGVSHNEQFF

j_call: TRBJ1-5
d_call: TRBD1
v_call: TRBV19
cdr3_nt: TGTGCCAGTAGTCCCGTCTTGACAGGGGGCGGTCAGCCCCAGCATTTT
cdr3_aa: CASSPVLTGGGQPQHF

j_call: TRBJ2-7
d_call: NA
v_call: TRBV5-1
cdr3_nt: TGCGCCAGCAGCTGGGGGAACAGGGGAGGCGAGCAGTACTTC
cdr3_aa: CASSWGNRGGEQYF

j_call: TRBJ1-6
d_call: TRBD1
v_call: TRBV5-1
cdr3_nt: TGCGCCAGCAGCTTGGATCAGGGGGCAAATTCACCCCTCCACTTT
cdr3_aa: CASSLDQGANSPLHF

j_call: TRBJ2-3
d_call: NA
v_call: TRBV19
cdr3_nt: TGTGCCAGTAGTATGTCGGCAACAGGAACAGCGATCACAGATACGCAGTATTTT
cdr3_aa: CASSMSATGTAITDTQYF

j_call: TRBJ1-1
d_call: NA
v_call: TRBV28
cdr3_nt: TGTGCCAGCAGTAGACTAGCACTCATGAACACTGAAGCTTTCTTT
cdr3_aa: CASSRLALMNTEAFF

j_call: TRBJ1-5
d_call: TRBD1
v_call: TRBV5-1
cdr3_nt: TGCGCCAGCAGCTTGGGGACAGGAGATCAGCCCCAGCATTTT
cdr3_aa: CASSLGTGDQPQHF

j_call: TRBJ1-3
d_call: NA
v_call: TRBV7-2
cdr3_nt: TGTGCCAGCAGCACAGGGTTCTCTGGAAACACCATATATTTT
cdr3_aa: CASSTGFSGNTIYF

j_call: TRBJ2-7
d_call: TRBD1
v_call: TRBV6-1
cdr3_nt: TGTGCCAGCAGTGAAGGGGGACAGGGGGCGGGGGAGCAGTACTTC
cdr3_aa: CASSEGGQGAGEQYF

j_call: TRBJ1-2
d_call: NA
v_call: TRBV7-2
cdr3_nt: TGTGCCAGCAGCTTAGGCATAGAATACTATGGCTACACCTTC
cdr3_aa: CASSLGIEYYGYTF

j_call: TRBJ1-1
d_call: NA
v_call: TRBV2
cdr3_nt: TGTGCCAGCAGCGGGCAACAGGGACGGAACACTGAAGCTTTCTTT
cdr3_aa: CASSGQQGRNTEAFF

j_call: TRBJ2-7
d_call: NA
v_call: TRBV5-5
cdr3_nt: TGTGCCAGCAGCGGCGAGCCAGGGGTCTCCTACGAGCAGTACTTC
cdr3_aa: CASSGEPGVSYEQYF

j_call: TRBJ1-5
d_call: TRBD1
v_call: TRBV5-1
cdr3_nt: TGCGCCAGCAGCTTGGACGGGACAGGGGCCAATCAGCCCCAGCATTTT
cdr3_aa: CASSLDGTGANQPQHF

j_call: TRBJ1-2
d_call: TRBD1
v_call: TRBV27
cdr3_nt: TGTGCCAGCAGTCCGTACCCCCCCGGACCCGGGACAGGGTATCTGGGCTACACCTTC
cdr3_aa: CASSPYPPGPGTGYLGYTF

j_call: TRBJ2-7
d_call: NA
v_call: TRBV27
cdr3_nt: TGTGCCAGCAGACAGGGTCCCTACGAGCAGTACTTC
cdr3_aa: CASRQGPYEQYF

j_call: TRBJ1-1
d_call: NA
v_call: TRBV10-3
cdr3_nt: TGTGCCATCAGTGAGAACCAACAGGGAAAAGCTTTCTTT
cdr3_aa: CAISENQQGKAFF

j_call: TRBJ1-1
d_call: NA
v_call: TRBV6-1
cdr3_nt: TGTGCCATCCAGACAAATATGAACACTGAAGCTTTCTTT
cdr3_aa: CAIQTNMNTEAFF

j_call: TRBJ2-7
d_call: TRBD2
v_call: TRBV5-1
cdr3_nt: TGCGCCAGCAGCCTCGGACTAGACCGCGAGCAGTACTTC
cdr3_aa: CASSLGLDREQYF

j_call: TRBJ2-5
d_call: NA
v_call: TRBV5-6
cdr3_nt: TGTGCCAGCAGCCTAAATACAGAGACCCAGTACTTC
cdr3_aa: CASSLNTETQYF

j_call: TRBJ2-7
d_call: TRBD2
v_call: TRBV18
cdr3_nt: TGTGCCAGCTCACCTGTGGGGAGGGCCCCCTACGAGCAGTACTTC
cdr3_aa: CASSPVGRAPYEQYF

j_call: TRBJ2-1
d_call: TRBD1
v_call: TRBV2
cdr3_nt: TGTGCCAGCAGGGGACAGGGGTCGCCGGCCTACAATGAGCAGTTCTTC
cdr3_aa: CASRGQGSPAYNEQFF

j_call: TRBJ2-2
d_call: TRBD1
v_call: TRBV6-5
cdr3_nt: TGTGCCAGCAGGGGGACAGTGGACACCGGGGAGCTGTTTTTT
cdr3_aa: CASRGTVDTGELFF

j_call: TRBJ1-4
d_call: NA
v_call: TRBV5-8
cdr3_nt: TGTGCCAGCAGCTTAAGGGGCCATGAAAAACTGTTTTTT
cdr3_aa: CASSLRGHEKLFF

j_call: TRBJ2-7
d_call: NA
v_call: TRBV11-3
cdr3_nt: TGTGCCAGCTCCATAGGGGCCGGGACTTCTCGTGAGCAGTACTTC
cdr3_aa: CASSIGAGTSREQYF

j_call: TRBJ1-1
d_call: NA
v_call: TRBV28
cdr3_nt: TGTGCCAGCAGGTCCAATACTGAAGCTTTCTTT
cdr3_aa: CASRSNTEAFF

j_call: TRBJ2-7
d_call: NA
v_call: TRBV6-5
cdr3_nt: TGTGCCAGCAGTTACGGTCCGGGGAACTACGAGCAGTACTTC
cdr3_aa: CASSYGPGNYEQYF

j_call: TRBJ1-5
d_call: NA
v_call: TRBV19
cdr3_nt: TGTGCCAGTAGTTCACAGGGTCGGAGCAATCAGCCCCAGCATTTT
cdr3_aa: CASSSQGRSNQPQHF

j_call: TRBJ1-1
d_call: NA
v_call: TRBV18
cdr3_nt: TGTGCCAGCTCACTACCGAACGGAGGGAACACTGAAGCTTTCTTT
cdr3_aa: CASSLPNGGNTEAFF